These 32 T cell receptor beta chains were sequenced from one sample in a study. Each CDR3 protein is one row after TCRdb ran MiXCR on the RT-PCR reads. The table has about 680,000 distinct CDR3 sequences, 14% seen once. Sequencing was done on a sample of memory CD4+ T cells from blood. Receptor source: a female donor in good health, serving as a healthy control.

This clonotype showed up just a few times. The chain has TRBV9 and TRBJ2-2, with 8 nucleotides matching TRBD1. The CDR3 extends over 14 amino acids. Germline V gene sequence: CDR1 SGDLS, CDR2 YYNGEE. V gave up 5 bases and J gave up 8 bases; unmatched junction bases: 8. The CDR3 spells CASRQQGDEGELFF. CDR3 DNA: TGTGCCAGCAGACAACAGGGGGATGAGGGGGAGCTGTTTTTT.

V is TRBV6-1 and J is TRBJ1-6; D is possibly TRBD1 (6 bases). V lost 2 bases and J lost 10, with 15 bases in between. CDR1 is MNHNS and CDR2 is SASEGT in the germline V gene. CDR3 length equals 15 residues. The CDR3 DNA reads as TGTGCCAGCAGTGAACAGGCAGGGGTAGGCTCACCCCTCCACTTT. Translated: CASSEQAGVGSPLHF.

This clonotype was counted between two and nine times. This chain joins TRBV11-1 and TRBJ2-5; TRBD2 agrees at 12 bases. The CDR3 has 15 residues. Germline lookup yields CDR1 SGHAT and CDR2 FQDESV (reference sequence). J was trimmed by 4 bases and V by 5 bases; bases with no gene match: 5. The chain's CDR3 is CASSALLAGGETQYF. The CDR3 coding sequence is TGTGCCAGCAGCGCGTTACTAGCGGGAGGAGAGACCCAGTACTTC.

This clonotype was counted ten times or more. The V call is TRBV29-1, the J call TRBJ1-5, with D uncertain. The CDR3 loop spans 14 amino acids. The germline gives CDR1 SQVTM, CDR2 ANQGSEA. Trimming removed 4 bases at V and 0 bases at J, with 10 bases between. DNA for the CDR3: TGCAGCGTTGGCACAACCGATAGCAATCAGCCCCAGCATTTT. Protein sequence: CSVGTTDSNQPQHF.

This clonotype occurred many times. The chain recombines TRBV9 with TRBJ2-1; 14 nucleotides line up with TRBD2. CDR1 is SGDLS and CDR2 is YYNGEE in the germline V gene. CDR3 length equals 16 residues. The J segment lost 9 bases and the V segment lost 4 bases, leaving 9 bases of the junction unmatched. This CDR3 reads CASSPRGTSGRGEQFF. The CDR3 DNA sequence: TGTGCCAGCAGCCCGCGCGGGACTAGCGGGAGAGGTGAGCAGTTCTTC.

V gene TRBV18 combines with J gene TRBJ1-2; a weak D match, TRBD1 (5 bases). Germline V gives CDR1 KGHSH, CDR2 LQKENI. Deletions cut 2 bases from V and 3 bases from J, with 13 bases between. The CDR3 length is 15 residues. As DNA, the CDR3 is TGTGCCAGCTCACCAGTACAGGCCTTTGACTATGGCTACACCTTC. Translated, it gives CASSPVQAFDYGYTF.

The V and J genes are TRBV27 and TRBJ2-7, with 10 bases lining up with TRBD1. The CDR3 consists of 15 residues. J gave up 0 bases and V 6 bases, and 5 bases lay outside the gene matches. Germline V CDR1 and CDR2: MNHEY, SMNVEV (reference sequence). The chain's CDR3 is CASRSRDRGSYEQYF. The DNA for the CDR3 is TGTGCCAGCAGAAGTAGGGACAGGGGCTCCTACGAGCAGTACTTC.

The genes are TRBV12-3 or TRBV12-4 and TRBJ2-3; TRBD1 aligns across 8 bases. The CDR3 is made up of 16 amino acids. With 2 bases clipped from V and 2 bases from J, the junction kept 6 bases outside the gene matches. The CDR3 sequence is CASSLWTGSNTDTQYF. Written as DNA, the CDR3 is TGTGCCAGCAGTTTATGGACAGGGTCTAACACAGATACGCAGTATTTT.

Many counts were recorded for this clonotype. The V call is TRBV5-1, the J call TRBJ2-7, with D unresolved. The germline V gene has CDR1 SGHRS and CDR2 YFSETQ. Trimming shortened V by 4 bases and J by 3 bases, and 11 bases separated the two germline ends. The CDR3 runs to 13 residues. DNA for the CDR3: TGCGCCAGCAGCACTAACCCCTTCTACGAGCAGTACTTC. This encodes CASSTNPFYEQYF.

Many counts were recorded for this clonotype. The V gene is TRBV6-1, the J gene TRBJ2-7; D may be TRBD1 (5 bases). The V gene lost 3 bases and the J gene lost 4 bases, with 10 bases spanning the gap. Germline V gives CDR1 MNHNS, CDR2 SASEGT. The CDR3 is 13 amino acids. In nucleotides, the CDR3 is TGTGCCAGCAGTGACCCCCAGGGTTACGAGCAGTACTTC. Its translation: CASSDPQGYEQYF.

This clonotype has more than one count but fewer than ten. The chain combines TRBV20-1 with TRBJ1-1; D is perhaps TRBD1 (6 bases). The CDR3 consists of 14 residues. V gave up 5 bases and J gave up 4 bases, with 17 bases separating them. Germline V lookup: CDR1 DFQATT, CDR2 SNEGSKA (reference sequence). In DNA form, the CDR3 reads TGCAGTGCTCGACACGCGGGGGCGGGCACTGAAGCTTTCTTT. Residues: CSARHAGAGTEAFF.

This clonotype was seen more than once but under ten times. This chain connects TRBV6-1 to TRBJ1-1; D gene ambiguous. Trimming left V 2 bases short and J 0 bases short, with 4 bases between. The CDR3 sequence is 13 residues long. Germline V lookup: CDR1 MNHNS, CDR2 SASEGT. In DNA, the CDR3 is TGTGCCAGCAGTGAAATTTTGAACACTGAAGCTTTCTTT. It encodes CASSEILNTEAFF.

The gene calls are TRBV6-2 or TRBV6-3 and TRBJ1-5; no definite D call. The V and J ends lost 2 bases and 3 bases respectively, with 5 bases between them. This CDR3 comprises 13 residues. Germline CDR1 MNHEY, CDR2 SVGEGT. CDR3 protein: CASSYEDNQPQHF. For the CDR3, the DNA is TGTGCCAGCAGTTACGAGGACAATCAGCCCCAGCATTTT.

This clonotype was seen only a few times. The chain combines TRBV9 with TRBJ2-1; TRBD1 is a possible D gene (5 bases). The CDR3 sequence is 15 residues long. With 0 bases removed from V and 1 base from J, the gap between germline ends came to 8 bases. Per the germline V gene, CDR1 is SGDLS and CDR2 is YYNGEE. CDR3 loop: CASSVVGVSYNEQFF. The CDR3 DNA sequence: TGTGCCAGCAGCGTAGTAGGGGTTTCCTACAATGAGCAGTTCTTC.

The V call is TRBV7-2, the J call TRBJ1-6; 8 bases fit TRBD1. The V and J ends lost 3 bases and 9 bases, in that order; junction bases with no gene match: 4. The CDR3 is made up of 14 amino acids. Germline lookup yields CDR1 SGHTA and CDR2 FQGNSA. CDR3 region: CASSFQGASSPLHF. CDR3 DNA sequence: TGTGCCAGCAGCTTTCAGGGGGCTAGTTCACCCCTCCACTTT.

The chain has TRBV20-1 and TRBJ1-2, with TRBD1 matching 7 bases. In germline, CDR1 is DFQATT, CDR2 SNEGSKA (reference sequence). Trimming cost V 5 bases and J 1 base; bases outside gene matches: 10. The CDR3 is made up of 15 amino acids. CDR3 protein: CSAPLTQGGNYGYTF. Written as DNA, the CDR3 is TGCAGTGCTCCTCTTACTCAGGGGGGTAACTATGGCTACACCTTC.

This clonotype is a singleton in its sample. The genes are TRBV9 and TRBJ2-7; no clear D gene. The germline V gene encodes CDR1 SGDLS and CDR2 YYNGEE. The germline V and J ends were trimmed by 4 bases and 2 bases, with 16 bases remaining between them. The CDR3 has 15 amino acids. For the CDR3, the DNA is TGTGCCAGCAGCTCAAGCCCCCTTGATACCTACGAGCAGTACTTC. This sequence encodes CASSSSPLDTYEQYF.

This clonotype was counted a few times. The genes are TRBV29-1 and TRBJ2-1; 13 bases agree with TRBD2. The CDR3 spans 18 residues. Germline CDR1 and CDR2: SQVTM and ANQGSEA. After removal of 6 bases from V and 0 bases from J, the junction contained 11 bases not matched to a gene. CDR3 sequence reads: CSVGRGLAGLRSYNEQFF. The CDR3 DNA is TGCAGCGTCGGTAGGGGACTAGCGGGACTACGCTCCTACAATGAGCAGTTCTTC.

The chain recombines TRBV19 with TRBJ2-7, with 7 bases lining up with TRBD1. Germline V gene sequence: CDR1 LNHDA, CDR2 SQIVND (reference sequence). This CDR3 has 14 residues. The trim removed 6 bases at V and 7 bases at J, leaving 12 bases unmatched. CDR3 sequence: CASSLDSRDREQYF. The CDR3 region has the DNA TGTGCCAGTAGCCTTGACTCGAGGGACAGAGAGCAGTACTTC.

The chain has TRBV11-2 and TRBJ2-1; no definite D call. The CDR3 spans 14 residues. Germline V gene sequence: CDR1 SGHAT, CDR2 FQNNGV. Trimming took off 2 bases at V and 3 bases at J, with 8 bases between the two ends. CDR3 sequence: CASSLRVLYNEQFF. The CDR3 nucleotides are TGTGCCAGCAGCTTACGAGTCCTCTACAATGAGCAGTTCTTC.

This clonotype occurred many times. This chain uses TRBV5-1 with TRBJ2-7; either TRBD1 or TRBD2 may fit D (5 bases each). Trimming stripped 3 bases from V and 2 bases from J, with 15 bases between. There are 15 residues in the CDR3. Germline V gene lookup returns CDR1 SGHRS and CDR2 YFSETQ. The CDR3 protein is CASSSSGTGTYEQYF. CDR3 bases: TGCGCCAGCAGCTCCTCCGGGACGGGGACCTACGAGCAGTACTTC.

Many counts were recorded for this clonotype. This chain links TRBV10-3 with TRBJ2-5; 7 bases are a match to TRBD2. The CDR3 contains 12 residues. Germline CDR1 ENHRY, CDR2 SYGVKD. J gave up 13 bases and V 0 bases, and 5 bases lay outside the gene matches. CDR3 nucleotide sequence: TGTGCCATCAGTGAGTCCTCGGGACTACCGTACTTC. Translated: CAISESSGLPYF.

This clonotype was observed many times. DNA for the CDR3: TGTGCCAGCAGCGAACGACAGGGAGATCAGCCCCAGCATTTT. This translates into CASSERQGDQPQHF. The V gene is TRBV4-2, the J gene TRBJ1-5, with 7 bases aligning to TRBD1. This CDR3 is 14 amino acids long. V trimming: 5 bases; J trimming: 5 bases; junction bases outside the gene matches: 6. Germline V CDR1 and CDR2: LGHNA, YNFKEQ.

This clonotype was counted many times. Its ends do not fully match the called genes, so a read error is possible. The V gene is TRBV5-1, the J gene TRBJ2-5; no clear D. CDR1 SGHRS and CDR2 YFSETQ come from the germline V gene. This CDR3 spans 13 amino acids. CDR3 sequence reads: CASSPEYQETQYF. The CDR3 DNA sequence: TGTGCCAGCAGCCCCGAATATCAAGAGACCCAGTACTTC.

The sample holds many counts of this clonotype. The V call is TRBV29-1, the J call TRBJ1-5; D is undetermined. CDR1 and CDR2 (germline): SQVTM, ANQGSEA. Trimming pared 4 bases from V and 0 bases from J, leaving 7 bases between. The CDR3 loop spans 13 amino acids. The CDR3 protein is CSVGGFSNQPQHF. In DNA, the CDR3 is TGCAGCGTTGGAGGGTTTAGCAATCAGCCCCAGCATTTT.

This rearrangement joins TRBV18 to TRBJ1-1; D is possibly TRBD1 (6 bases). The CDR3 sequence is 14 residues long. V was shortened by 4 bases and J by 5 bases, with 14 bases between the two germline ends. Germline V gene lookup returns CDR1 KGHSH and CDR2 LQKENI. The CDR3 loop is CASSLQQGRTEAFF. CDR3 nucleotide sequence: TGTGCCAGCTCACTACAACAGGGAAGGACTGAAGCTTTCTTT.

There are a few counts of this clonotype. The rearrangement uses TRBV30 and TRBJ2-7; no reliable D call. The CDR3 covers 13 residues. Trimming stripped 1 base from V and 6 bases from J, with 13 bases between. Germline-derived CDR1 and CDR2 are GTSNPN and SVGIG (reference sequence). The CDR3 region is CAWSEPNLGEQYF. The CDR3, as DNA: TGTGCCTGGAGTGAACCCAACCTCGGCGAGCAGTACTTC. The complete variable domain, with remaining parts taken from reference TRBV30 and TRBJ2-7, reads SQTIHQWPATLVQPVGSPLSLECTVEGTSNPNLYWYRQAAGRGLQLLFYSVGIGQISSEVPQNLSASRPQDRQFILSSKKLLLSDSGFYLCAWSEPNLGEQYFGPGTRLTVT.

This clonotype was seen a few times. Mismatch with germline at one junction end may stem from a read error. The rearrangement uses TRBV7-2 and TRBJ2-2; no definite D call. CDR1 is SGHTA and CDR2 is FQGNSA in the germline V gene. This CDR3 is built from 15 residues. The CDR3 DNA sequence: TGTGCCAGCAGCTTAGTGGGGATACTTGCCGGAGAGCTGTTTTTT. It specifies CASSLVGILAGELFF. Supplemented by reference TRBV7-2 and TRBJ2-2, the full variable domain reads GAGVSQSPSNKVTEKGKDVELRCDPISGHTALYWYRQSLGQGLEFLIYFQGNSAPDKSGLPSDRFSAERTGGSVSTLTIQRTQQEDSAVYLCASSLVGILAGELFFGEGSRLTVL.

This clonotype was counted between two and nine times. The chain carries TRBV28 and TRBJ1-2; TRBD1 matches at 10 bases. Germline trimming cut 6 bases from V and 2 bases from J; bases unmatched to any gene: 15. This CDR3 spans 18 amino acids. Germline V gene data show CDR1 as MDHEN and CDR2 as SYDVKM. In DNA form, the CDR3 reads TGTGCCAGCAGCCCGCTGGACAGGGGGAGGTCAGAGAACTATGGCTACACCTTC. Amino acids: CASSPLDRGRSENYGYTF.

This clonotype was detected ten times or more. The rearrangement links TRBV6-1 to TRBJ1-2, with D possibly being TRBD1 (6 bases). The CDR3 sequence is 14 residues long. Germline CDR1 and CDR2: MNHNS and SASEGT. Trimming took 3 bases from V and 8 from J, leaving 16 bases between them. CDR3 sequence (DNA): TGTGCCAGCAGTGAGAATTGGGGGCATCAAGGCTACACCTTC. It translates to CASSENWGHQGYTF.

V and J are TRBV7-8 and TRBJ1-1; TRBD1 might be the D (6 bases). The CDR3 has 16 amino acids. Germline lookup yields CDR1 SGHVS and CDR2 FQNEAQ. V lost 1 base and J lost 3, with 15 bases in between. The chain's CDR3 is CASSLDGGARYTEAFF. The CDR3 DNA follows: TGTGCCAGCAGCTTAGATGGGGGGGCCAGGTACACTGAAGCTTTCTTT.

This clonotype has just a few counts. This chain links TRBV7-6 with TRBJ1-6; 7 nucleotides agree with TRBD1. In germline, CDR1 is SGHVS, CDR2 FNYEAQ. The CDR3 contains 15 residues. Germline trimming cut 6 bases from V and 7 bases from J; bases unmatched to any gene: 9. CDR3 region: CASSATGRRNSPLHF. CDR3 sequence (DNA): TGTGCCAGCAGTGCGACAGGGAGAAGGAATTCACCCCTCCACTTT.